The clone carrying this TCR beta chain was seen once. Its antigen is unidentified. Total RNA extraction produced at least 5.5 micrograms (per sample) for the study. These data originate in a study of blood T cells in healthy people across ages. Study-wide points: The authors considered diversity estimates from one million T cells to be underestimates. With age, beta diversity per million T cells declined roughly linearly, significantly by approximately 40.

This CDR3 is 16 amino acids long. After removal of 5 bases from V and 2 bases from J, the junction contained 6 bases not matched to a gene. Looked up from germline, CDR1 is MNHEY and CDR2 is SMNVEV (reference sequence). The second PCR ran about 6 to 11 cycles with a sample-barcoded 5' primer and J-beta primers. One entry per CDR3 protein, called by TCRdb with MiXCR from the 5' RACE reads. Of about 580,000 distinct CDR3 sequences listed, 40% to 55% are singletons. The receptor comes from a man at least 80 years old in good health. The sequencing sample was made of blood. The rearrangement uses TRBV27 and TRBJ2-5, with 12 nucleotides matching TRBD2. This CDR3 reads CASSPRTSGTQETQYF. The CDR3 nucleotides read TGTGCCAGCAGTCCTCGGACTAGCGGGACACAAGAGACCCAGTACTTC.